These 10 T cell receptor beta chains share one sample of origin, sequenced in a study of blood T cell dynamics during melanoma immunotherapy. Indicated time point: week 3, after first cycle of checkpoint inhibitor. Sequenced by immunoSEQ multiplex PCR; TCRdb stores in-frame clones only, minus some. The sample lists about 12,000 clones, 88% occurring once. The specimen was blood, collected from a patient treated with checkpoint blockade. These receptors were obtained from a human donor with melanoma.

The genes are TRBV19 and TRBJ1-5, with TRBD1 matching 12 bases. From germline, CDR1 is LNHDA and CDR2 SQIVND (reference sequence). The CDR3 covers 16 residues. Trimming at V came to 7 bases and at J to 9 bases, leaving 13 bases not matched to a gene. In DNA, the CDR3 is TGTGCCAGTAAGGGACAGGGGGCGCCGGGGACAGCGCCCCAGCATTTT. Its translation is CASKGQGAPGTAPQHF.

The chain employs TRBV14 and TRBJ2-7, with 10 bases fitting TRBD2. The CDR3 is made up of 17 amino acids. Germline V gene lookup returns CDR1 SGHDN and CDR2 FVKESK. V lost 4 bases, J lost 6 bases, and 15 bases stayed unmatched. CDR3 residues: CASSPRGSGRAGGEQYF. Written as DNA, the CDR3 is TGTGCCAGCAGCCCCCGCGGGAGCGGGAGGGCCGGTGGCGAGCAGTACTTC.

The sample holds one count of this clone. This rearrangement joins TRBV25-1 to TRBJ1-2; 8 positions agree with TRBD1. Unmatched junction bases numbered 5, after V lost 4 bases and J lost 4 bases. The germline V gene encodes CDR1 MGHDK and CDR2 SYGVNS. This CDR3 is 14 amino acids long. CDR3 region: CASSGTGQGYGYTF. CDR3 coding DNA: TGTGCCAGCAGTGGGACAGGGCAGGGCTATGGCTACACCTTC.

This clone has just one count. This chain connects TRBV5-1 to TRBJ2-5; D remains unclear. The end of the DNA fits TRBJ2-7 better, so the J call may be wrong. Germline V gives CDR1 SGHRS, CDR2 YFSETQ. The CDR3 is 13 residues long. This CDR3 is CASSLNPTYEQYF. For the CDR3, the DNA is TGCGCCAGCAGCTTGAACCCCACCTACGAGCAGTACTTC.

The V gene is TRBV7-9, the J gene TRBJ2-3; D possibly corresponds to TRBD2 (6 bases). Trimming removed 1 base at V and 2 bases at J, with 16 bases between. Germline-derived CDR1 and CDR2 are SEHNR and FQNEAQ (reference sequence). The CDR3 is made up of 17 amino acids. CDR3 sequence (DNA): TGTGCCAGCAGCTTAGGAGCCGGCGGGGCACTCACAGATACGCAGTATTTT. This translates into CASSLGAGGALTDTQYF.

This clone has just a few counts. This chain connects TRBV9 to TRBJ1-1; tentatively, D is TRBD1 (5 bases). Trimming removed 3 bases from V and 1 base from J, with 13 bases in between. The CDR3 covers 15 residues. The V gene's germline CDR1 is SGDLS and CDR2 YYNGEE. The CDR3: CASSGGLGGNTEAFF. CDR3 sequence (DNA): TGTGCCAGCAGCGGAGGACTCGGGGGGAACACTGAAGCTTTCTTT. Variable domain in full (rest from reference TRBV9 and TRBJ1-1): DSGVTQTPKHLITATGQRVTLRCSPRSGDLSVYWYQQSLDQGLQFLIQYYNGEERAKGNILERFSAQQFPDLHSELNLSSLELGDSALYFCASSGGLGGNTEAFFGQGTRLTVV.

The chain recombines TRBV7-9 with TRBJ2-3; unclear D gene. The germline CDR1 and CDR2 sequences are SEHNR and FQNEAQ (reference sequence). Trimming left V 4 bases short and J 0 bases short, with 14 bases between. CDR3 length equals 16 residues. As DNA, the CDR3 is TGTGCCAGCAGCTCCCCCCGAGACTCTAGCACAGATACGCAGTATTTT. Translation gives CASSSPRDSSTDTQYF.

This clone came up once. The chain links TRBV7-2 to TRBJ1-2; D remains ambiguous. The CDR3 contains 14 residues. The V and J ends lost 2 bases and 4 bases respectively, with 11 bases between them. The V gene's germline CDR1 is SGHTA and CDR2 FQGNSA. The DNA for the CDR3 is TGTGCCAGCAGCTTAAGTAAGGCCTCCTATGGCTACACCTTC. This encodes CASSLSKASYGYTF.

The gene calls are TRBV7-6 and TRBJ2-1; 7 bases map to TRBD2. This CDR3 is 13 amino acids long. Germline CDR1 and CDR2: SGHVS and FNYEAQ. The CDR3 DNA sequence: TGTTTCCCCGGGACTACCTCCTACAATGAGCAGTTCTTC. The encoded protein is CFPGTTSYNEQFF.

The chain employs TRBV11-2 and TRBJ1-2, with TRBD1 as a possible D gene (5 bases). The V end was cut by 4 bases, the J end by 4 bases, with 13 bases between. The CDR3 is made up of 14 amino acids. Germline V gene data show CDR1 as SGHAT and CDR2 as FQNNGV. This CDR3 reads CASSSPGRRYGYTF. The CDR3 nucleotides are TGTGCCAGCAGCTCGCCGGGACGGCGCTATGGCTACACCTTC.